These 17 T cell receptor beta chains were all obtained from the same sample, sequenced in a study of shared clonotypes between healthy human individuals. Only in-frame clones appear in the TCRdb table, and some are missing; sequencing was by immunoSEQ multiplex PCR. The sample contains 2.3 million or so clones, approximately 95% of which appear only once. Sequencing input: naive CD4+ T cells from PBMCs. This sample's subset: CD45RA+ positively selected. All receptors derive from a man aged 18 to 35 in good health. Some clones in this sample may be carry-over from other donors' samples.

This chain connects TRBV5-1 to TRBJ1-2; TRBD1 aligns across 8 bases. Germline assignment: CDR1 SGHRS and CDR2 YFSETQ. Trimming removed 0 bases from V and 8 bases from J; junction bases left unmatched: 12. This CDR3 region has 16 residues. The CDR3 loop reads CASSLDPGGASDGYTF. CDR3 sequence (DNA): TGCGCCAGCAGCTTGGACCCAGGGGGCGCAAGTGACGGCTACACCTTC.

This clone has only one observation. A read error may be the cause here, since a much bigger clone is one base away. Different DNA sequences within this sample yield the same CDR3. The chain combines TRBV7-9 with TRBJ1-1; no definite D call. Between the trimmed V and J ends, which lost 1 base and 1 base, there was a span of 4 bases. Germline assignment: CDR1 SEHNR and CDR2 FQNEAQ (reference sequence). The CDR3 is 13 amino acids. The CDR3 coding sequence is TGTGCCAGCAGCTTAGACAGGAACACTGAAGCTTTCTTT. As protein: CASSLDRNTEAFF. The variable domain in full, completed from reference TRBV7-9 and TRBJ1-1, reads DTGVSQNPRHKITKRGQNVTFRCDPISEHNRLYWYRQTLGQGPEFLTYFQNEAQLEKSRLLSDRFSAERPKGSFSTLEIQRTEQGDSAMYLCASSLDRNTEAFFGQGTRLTVV.

This chain connects TRBV20-1 to TRBJ2-7, with D tentatively TRBD2 (7 bases). This CDR3 spans 11 amino acids. Germline CDR1 DFQATT, CDR2 SNEGSKA (reference sequence). Trimming removed 6 bases at V and 6 bases at J, with 12 bases between. As DNA, the CDR3 is TGCAGTGCGAGGGGGGGTGCCGAGCAGTACTTC. Encoded protein: CSARGGAEQYF.

J is TRBJ2-3 and V is TRBV19; D call uncertain. Germline V CDR1 and CDR2: LNHDA, SQIVND (reference sequence). Trimming pared 5 bases from V and 4 bases from J, leaving 13 bases between. The CDR3 has 14 residues. CDR3 protein: CASSVRLPADTQYF. The CDR3 nucleotides read TGTGCCAGTAGTGTCCGACTCCCCGCAGATACGCAGTATTTT.

The chain joins TRBV18 to TRBJ2-7; TRBD2 matches 10 bases. This CDR3 is 14 amino acids long. Looked up from germline, CDR1 is KGHSH and CDR2 is LQKENI. V shed 5 bases, J shed 4 bases, and the junction held 5 bases outside the gene matches. The CDR3 region has the DNA TGTGCCAGCTCATCGGGACTAGCGTCATACGAGCAGTACTTC. This encodes CASSSGLASYEQYF. The complete variable domain, with remaining parts taken from reference TRBV18 and TRBJ2-7, reads NAGVMQNPRHLVRRRGQEARLRCSPMKGHSHVYWYRQLPEEGLKFMVYLQKENIIDESGMPKERFSAEFPKEGPSILRIQQVVRGDSAAYFCASSSGLASYEQYFGPGTRLTVT.

In the case of this clone: Distinct nucleotide sequences in the sample also encode this CDR3. The chain joins TRBV18 to TRBJ2-5; D not certain. The CDR3 is made up of 13 amino acids. V lost 2 bases to trimming and J lost 0 bases, with 4 bases between them. Per germline, CDR1 KGHSH and CDR2 LQKENI. CDR3 nucleotide sequence: TGTGCCAGCTCACCATCGTACCAAGAGACCCAGTACTTC. The encoded protein is CASSPSYQETQYF. Using reference TRBV18 and TRBJ2-5 for the parts outside the CDR3, the full variable domain is NAGVMQNPRHLVRRRGQEARLRCSPMKGHSHVYWYRQLPEEGLKFMVYLQKENIIDESGMPKERFSAEFPKEGPSILRIQQVVRGDSAAYFCASSPSYQETQYFGPGTRLLVL.

This clone has a single count. The rearrangement uses TRBV7-3 and TRBJ2-1, with 8 bases fitting TRBD1. J lost 3 bases, V lost 5 bases, and 9 bases had no gene match. This CDR3 region has 16 residues. The V gene's germline CDR1 is SGHTA and CDR2 FQGTGA. CDR3 sequence (DNA): TGTGCCAGCAGCCCTCAACGACAGGGGAACTACAATGAGCAGTTCTTC. Translated: CASSPQRQGNYNEQFF.

This chain links TRBV7-2 with TRBJ2-7; D possibly corresponds to TRBD2 (7 bases). CDR1 and CDR2 from the germline V gene are SGHTA and FQGNSA. Between the trimmed V and J ends, which lost 5 bases and 3 bases, there was a span of 14 bases. This CDR3 has 14 residues. This CDR3 is CASSPGGLLYEQYF. The DNA for the CDR3 is TGTGCCAGCAGCCCGGGGGGCTTGCTCTACGAGCAGTACTTC.

The V and J genes are TRBV18 and TRBJ2-3, with D possibly being TRBD2 (6 bases). Germline-derived CDR1 and CDR2 are KGHSH and LQKENI. This CDR3 has 15 amino acids. The ends were cut back, 3 bases at V and 0 bases at J, with 10 bases in the middle. CDR3 sequence: CASSPVAESTDTQYF. For the CDR3, the DNA is TGTGCCAGCTCACCGGTAGCGGAGAGCACAGATACGCAGTATTTT.

In this sample, this clone turned up once. V usage is TRBV6-1 and J usage is TRBJ2-4; D gene uncertain. The V gene lost 4 bases and the J gene lost 11 bases, with 15 bases spanning the gap. This CDR3 region has 13 residues. CDR1 and CDR2 from the germline V gene are MNHNS and SASEGT. CDR3 protein: CASSAIGPVFQYF. The CDR3 nucleotides are TGTGCCAGCAGTGCAATAGGCCCCGTTTTTCAGTACTTC.

The chain recombines TRBV7-3 with TRBJ1-3; tentative D call: TRBD1 (5 bases). CDR3 length: 14 residues. Per the germline V gene, CDR1 is SGHTA and CDR2 is FQGTGA. The V gene lost 0 bases and the J gene lost 8 bases, with 11 bases spanning the gap. The CDR3 DNA is TGTGCCAGCAGCTTAACGGGGTCGGGGGACACCATATATTTT. Translation: CASSLTGSGDTIYF.

The chain has TRBV7-2 and TRBJ2-4; 12 bases are shared with TRBD1. Unmatched junction bases numbered 5, after V lost 5 bases and J lost 3 bases. The CDR3 consists of 16 residues. CDR1 is SGHTA, CDR2 FQGNSA, per germline. CDR3 coding DNA: TGTGCCAGCAGCGGTGGGACAGGGGGCGGCAAAAACATTCAGTACTTC. It specifies CASSGGTGGGKNIQYF.

This chain joins TRBV7-3 and TRBJ2-2, with 8 bases identical to TRBD1. J lost 0 bases, V lost 4 bases, and 4 bases had no gene match. The CDR3 totals 16 residues. Germline V gene sequence: CDR1 SGHTA, CDR2 FQGTGA. The CDR3 loop is CASSSGTGANTGELFF. The CDR3 coding sequence is TGTGCCAGCAGCTCCGGGACAGGCGCGAACACCGGGGAGCTGTTTTTT.

This chain joins TRBV6-5 and TRBJ2-2; D is unresolved. V was trimmed by 6 bases and J by 5 bases, leaving 10 bases between them. The CDR3 is 13 amino acids. Germline V lookup: CDR1 MNHEY, CDR2 SVGAGI. The CDR3 nucleotides are TGTGCCAGCAGCTTGGGCGGAACCGGGGAGCTGTTTTTT. Translated, it gives CASSLGGTGELFF.

The chain carries TRBV7-9 and TRBJ1-2; no clear D gene. Trimming took off 1 base at V and 4 bases at J, with 10 bases between the two ends. CDR1 and CDR2 from the germline V gene are SEHNR and FQNEAQ (reference sequence). CDR3 length equals 14 residues. CDR3 region: CASSLERTTYGYTF. The CDR3 DNA follows: TGTGCCAGCAGCTTAGAGCGGACTACCTATGGCTACACCTTC.

The chain combines TRBV5-1 with TRBJ1-4; the D gene is possibly TRBD1 (5 bases). Between the trimmed V and J ends, which lost 4 bases and 8 bases, there was a span of 18 bases. The CDR3 is 15 amino acids. Per the germline V gene, CDR1 is SGHRS and CDR2 is YFSETQ. The DNA for the CDR3 is TGCGCCAGCAGCGGGGGTGCGCGGGTTGGAGAAAAACTGTTTTTT. The encoded protein is CASSGGARVGEKLFF.

The chain is built from TRBV5-4 and TRBJ2-1, with a possible D match to TRBD1 (6 bases). This CDR3 is built from 16 residues. V was pared by 4 bases and J by 0 bases, with 14 bases between. Germline V gene lookup returns CDR1 SGHNT and CDR2 YYREEE (reference sequence). The CDR3 is CASSMEKGVSYNEQFF. The DNA of the CDR3 is TGTGCCAGCAGCATGGAAAAGGGGGTCTCCTACAATGAGCAGTTCTTC. Based on the CDR3 plus reference TRBV5-4 and TRBJ2-1, the full variable domain is ETGVTQSPTHLIKTRGQQVTLRCSSQSGHNTVSWYQQALGQGPQFIFQYYREEENGRGNFPPRFSGLQFPNYSSELNVNALELDDSALYLCASSMEKGVSYNEQFFGPGTRLTVL.